The present T cell receptor (beta chain) was sequenced within a study of T-cell memory formation after mild COVID-19. This clonotype showed up just a few times. Using its own MiXCR run on the 5' RACE reads, TCRdb lists one record per CDR3 protein. Of hundreds of thousands of distinct CDR3 sequences in the sample, about a fifth were seen once. Deletions cut 0 bases from V and 0 bases from J, with 9 bases between. The CDR3 consists of 15 residues. Germline CDR1 reads LGHDT; CDR2 reads YNNKEL (reference sequence). The rearrangement links TRBV3-1 to TRBJ2-7; D unclear. The sequenced sample was PBMCs or a T cell subset sorted from them (not recorded which). This TCR derives from an adult woman who had mild COVID-19 (a few samples of this study predate the infection). Cell type and time point are not known. CDR3 bases: TGTGCCAGCAGCCAAGACGCCCCGGGCTCCTACGAGCAGTACTTC. Its protein is CASSQDAPGSYEQYF.